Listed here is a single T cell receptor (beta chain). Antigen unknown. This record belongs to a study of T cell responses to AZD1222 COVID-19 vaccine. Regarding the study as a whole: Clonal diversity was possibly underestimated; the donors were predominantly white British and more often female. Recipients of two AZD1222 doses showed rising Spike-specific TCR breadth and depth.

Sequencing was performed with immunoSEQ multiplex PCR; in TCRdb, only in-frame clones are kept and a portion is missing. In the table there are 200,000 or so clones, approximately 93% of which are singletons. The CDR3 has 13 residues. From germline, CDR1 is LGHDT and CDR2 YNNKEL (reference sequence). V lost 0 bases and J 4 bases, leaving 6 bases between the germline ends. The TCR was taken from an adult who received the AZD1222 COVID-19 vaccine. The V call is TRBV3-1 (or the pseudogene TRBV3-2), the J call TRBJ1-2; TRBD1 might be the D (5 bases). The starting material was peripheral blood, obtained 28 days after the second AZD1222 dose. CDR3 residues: CASSQEGTYGYTF. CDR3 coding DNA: TGTGCCAGCAGCCAAGAAGGGACCTATGGCTACACCTTC.